These 32 T cell receptor beta chains were sequenced from one sample in a study of T cell repertoires in cytomegalovirus infection. TCRdb ran MiXCR on the reads and lists one entry per CDR3 protein. The top ten hold 20% to 30% of the sample, which has approximately 550,000 distinct CDR3 sequences, 15% to 20% seen once. The specimen was CD8+ T cells from PBMCs. The receptors derive from a human donor in good health (CMV status not recorded). Some clones in this sample may be carry-over from other donors' samples.

The chain employs TRBV12-3 or TRBV12-4 and TRBJ1-2; D unclear. V lost 4 bases to trimming and J lost 2 bases, with 20 bases between them. The CDR3 length is 17 residues. CDR3 loop: CASSYSTPVPGNYGYTF. CDR3 coding DNA: TGTGCCAGCAGTTATTCAACGCCCGTGCCCGGGAACTATGGCTACACCTTC.

The chain has TRBV12-3 or TRBV12-4 and TRBJ1-2; no clear D. Trimming took 0 bases from V and 2 from J, leaving 16 bases between them. The CDR3 is made up of 17 amino acids. The CDR3 region is CASSLALPPGGNYGYTF. The CDR3 DNA reads as TGTGCCAGCAGTTTAGCGCTGCCCCCGGGAGGCAACTATGGCTACACCTTC.

The rearrangement uses TRBV5-1 and TRBJ2-7; no clear D gene. Germline CDR1 reads SGHRS; CDR2 reads YFSETQ. CDR3 length equals 14 residues. V shed 4 bases and J shed 2 bases, with 13 bases lying between them. The CDR3 region has the DNA TGCGCCAGCAGCCTCCGCGGAATGGCCTACGAGCAGTACTTC. This gives the protein CASSLRGMAYEQYF.

The chain carries TRBV25-1 and TRBJ2-2; D perhaps matches TRBD2 (6 bases). In germline, CDR1 is MGHDK, CDR2 SYGVNS. Deletions cut 8 bases from V and 4 bases from J, with 17 bases between. The CDR3 consists of 15 residues. The CDR3, as DNA: TGTGCCAGCGGCACCGGGGGTCTCTTCACCGGGGAGCTGTTTTTT. It is translated as CASGTGGLFTGELFF.

The chain links TRBV5-4 to TRBJ2-3, with a weak D call TRBD2 (6 bases). The CDR3 spans 17 residues. Per the germline V gene, CDR1 is SGHNT and CDR2 is YYREEE (reference sequence). Trimming left V 6 bases short and J 0 bases short, with 20 bases between. As DNA, the CDR3 is TGTGCCAGCACCCGCAACCGGGACTTTACTAGCACAGATACGCAGTATTTT. Translation: CASTRNRDFTSTDTQYF. Complete variable domain (other parts from reference TRBV5-4 and TRBJ2-3): ETGVTQSPTHLIKTRGQQVTLRCSSQSGHNTVSWYQQALGQGPQFIFQYYREEENGRGNFPPRFSGLQFPNYSSELNVNALELDDSALYLCASTRNRDFTSTDTQYFGPGTRLTVL.

There are many counts of this clonotype. The V call is TRBV6-5, the J call TRBJ2-5; D possibly matches TRBD1 or TRBD2 (7 bases each). The CDR3 covers 14 residues. The germline gives CDR1 MNHEY, CDR2 SVGAGI. Trimming removed 2 bases at V and 4 bases at J, with 11 bases between. CDR3 region: CASSYGRGGETQYF. DNA of the CDR3: TGTGCCAGCAGTTACGGCAGGGGGGGAGAGACCCAGTACTTC.

The chain joins TRBV11-2 to TRBJ2-7, with 7 bases that match TRBD1. Germline values: CDR1 SGHAT, CDR2 FQNNGV. The CDR3 consists of 16 residues. Unmatched junction bases numbered 14, after V lost 5 bases and J lost 4 bases. The DNA for the CDR3 is TGTGCCAGCAGCACCAACCCACAGGGGCGCGTGTACGAGCAGTACTTC. This gives the protein CASSTNPQGRVYEQYF.

In regard to this clonotype: Lacking the conserved final phenylalanine or tryptophan, this CDR3 likely reflects a read error. The chain is built from TRBV7-4 and TRBJ1-5; D call uncertain. The CDR3 covers 14 residues. The V and J ends lost 1 base and 4 bases respectively, with 8 bases between them. The V gene's germline CDR1 is SGHVT and CDR2 SQSDAQ. This CDR3 reads CASSLGGGNQPQHY. Written as DNA, the CDR3 is TGTGCCAGCAGCTTAGGAGGAGGGAATCAGCCCCAGCATTAT.

In this sample, this clonotype turned up a few times. This rearrangement joins TRBV19 to TRBJ1-1; weak D call: TRBD1 (5 bases). Germline V gene sequence: CDR1 LNHDA, CDR2 SQIVND (reference sequence). The V and J ends lost 5 bases and 0 bases respectively, with 16 bases between them. CDR3 length: 16 amino acids. The CDR3 loop reads CASSSLKGRMNTEAFF. CDR3 in DNA: TGTGCCAGTAGTTCCTTAAAGGGACGGATGAACACTGAAGCTTTCTTT.

Many counts were recorded for this clonotype. The chain combines TRBV7-9 with TRBJ2-5, with 9 bases identical to TRBD1. V was pared by 8 bases and J by 4 bases, with 2 bases of the junction left unmatched. Per the germline V gene, CDR1 is SEHNR and CDR2 is FQNEAQ (reference sequence). This CDR3 comprises 12 residues. DNA for the CDR3: TGTGCCAGCTCACAGGGGGCAGAGACCCAGTACTTC. It encodes CASSQGAETQYF.

This clonotype was seen a few times. The chain links TRBV7-9 to TRBJ2-7; TRBD2 might be the D (6 bases). V shed 4 bases and J shed 4 bases, with 23 bases lying between them. This CDR3 contains 17 residues. CDR1 and CDR2 (germline): SEHNR, FQNEAQ (reference sequence). This CDR3 reads CASSSLGGPQKWYEQYF. The DNA of the CDR3 is TGTGCCAGCAGCTCATTGGGGGGACCCCAGAAATGGTACGAGCAGTACTTC. Full variable domain (missing parts from reference TRBV7-9 and TRBJ2-7): DTGVSQNPRHKITKRGQNVTFRCDPISEHNRLYWYRQTLGQGPEFLTYFQNEAQLEKSRLLSDRFSAERPKGSFSTLEIQRTEQGDSAMYLCASSSLGGPQKWYEQYFGPGTRLTVT.

This clonotype was counted only a few times. V is TRBV6-5 and J is TRBJ2-7; 12 nucleotides agree with TRBD1. The CDR3 spans 15 residues. V gave up 5 bases and J gave up 5 bases; unmatched junction bases: 7. Germline assignment: CDR1 MNHEY and CDR2 SVGAGI. The CDR3 coding sequence is TGTGCCAGCAGTCCCTTAGGGACAGGGGGCGACGAGCAGTACTTC. Translated: CASSPLGTGGDEQYF.

This clonotype turned up a few times. A much larger clone differs by one base, so this may be a read error. V is TRBV6-5 and J is TRBJ2-2; D is uncertain. Between the trimmed V and J ends, which lost 2 bases and 7 bases, there was a span of 5 bases. The CDR3 is 12 amino acids. Germline CDR1 is MNHEY and CDR2 is SVGAGI. CDR3: CASSYGDGELFF. CDR3 nucleotide sequence: TGTGCCAGCAGTTACGGGGACGGGGAGCTGTTTTTT.

This clonotype was recorded at least ten times. The chain recombines TRBV7-8 with TRBJ2-1, with D possibly matching TRBD2 (5 bases). The germline V and J ends were trimmed by 7 bases and 1 base, with 23 bases remaining between them. The CDR3 runs 18 residues. The germline V gene has CDR1 SGHVS and CDR2 FQNEAQ. DNA for the CDR3: TGTGCCAGCACCCCTTCGGGATCGGCGAGAAAATCCTACAATGAGCAGTTCTTC. This translates into CASTPSGSARKSYNEQFF.

This clonotype was detected a few times. The V call is TRBV20-1, the J call TRBJ2-3, with 9 bases fitting TRBD2. The CDR3 runs to 17 residues. V was pared by 0 bases and J by 6 bases, with 13 bases of the junction left unmatched. Germline values: CDR1 DFQATT, CDR2 SNEGSKA (reference sequence). The CDR3 coding sequence is TGCAGTGCTAGAGACAGAGAGGGCGGGAGGGCCGGGGATACGCAGTATTTT. Translated: CSARDREGGRAGDTQYF.

Ten or more counts support this clonotype. At one end, the junction sequence differs from germline, possibly due to a read error. The CDR3 coding sequence is TGTGCCACCAGCAGACCCCGGGACAGGGTGAAAACTGAAGCTTTCTTT. It specifies CATSRPRDRVKTEAFF. J is TRBJ1-1 and V is TRBV15, with 9 bases lining up with TRBD1. Germline V gene lookup returns CDR1 LNHNV and CDR2 YYDKDF (reference sequence). The CDR3 spans 16 residues.

This clonotype has only a few counts. The CDR3 spells CASSSLTGGNQPQHF. In DNA, the CDR3 is TGTGCCAGCAGTTCCCTGACAGGGGGTAATCAGCCCCAGCATTTT. The chain couples TRBV7-9 to TRBJ1-5; 9 nucleotides line up with TRBD1. Trimming removed 6 bases from V and 4 bases from J; junction bases left unmatched: 7. The CDR3 loop spans 15 amino acids. Germline lookup yields CDR1 SEHNR and CDR2 FQNEAQ (reference sequence).

The chain links TRBV27 to TRBJ2-1, with TRBD2 identical over 14 bases. V shed 8 bases and J 6 bases; nucleotides not matched to a gene: 3. Germline-derived CDR1 and CDR2 are MNHEY and SMNVEV (reference sequence). The CDR3 is 14 amino acids. CDR3 DNA sequence: TGTGCCAGCGGACTAGCGGGAGGTCCCAATGAGCAGTTCTTC. Translated, it gives CASGLAGGPNEQFF.

Only a few counts were recorded for this clonotype. J is TRBJ1-1 and V is TRBV5-6; tentatively, D is TRBD1 (5 bases). The CDR3 runs to 13 residues. The ends were cut back, 7 bases at V and 0 bases at J, with 10 bases in the middle. Germline V gene sequence: CDR1 SGHDT, CDR2 YYEEEE. The CDR3 is CASEDKMNTEAFF. The DNA of the CDR3 is TGTGCCAGCGAGGACAAGATGAACACTGAAGCTTTCTTT.

J is TRBJ2-7 and V is TRBV27; 7 bases align to TRBD2. The CDR3 extends over 14 amino acids. With V trimmed by 8 bases and J by 4 bases, 11 bases remained unmatched. Per germline, CDR1 MNHEY and CDR2 SMNVEV (reference sequence). Here the CDR3 DNA reads TGTGCCAGCGTCGGCGGGAGTTCGCGTTACGAGCAGTACTTC. Its protein is CASVGGSSRYEQYF.

This clonotype was seen at least ten times. The chain joins TRBV12-3 or TRBV12-4 to TRBJ2-1, with D maybe TRBD1 (8 bases). The CDR3 has 17 amino acids. V lost 7 bases and J lost 0, with 19 bases in between. The CDR3: CASTPQGGGGSYNEQFF. The CDR3 DNA sequence: TGTGCCAGCACCCCACAGGGGGGCGGGGGCTCCTACAATGAGCAGTTCTTC.

This clonotype was recorded at least ten times. The V call is TRBV7-9, the J call TRBJ1-1; 8 nucleotides align to TRBD1. Per germline, CDR1 SEHNR and CDR2 FQNEAQ (reference sequence). V lost 4 bases and J lost 1; bases outside the gene matches: 2. The length of the CDR3 is 14 residues. The CDR3 nucleotides are TGTGCCAGCAGCTCAGGGACAGGGAACACTGAAGCTTTCTTT. Amino acids: CASSSGTGNTEAFF.

The chain carries TRBV29-1 and TRBJ1-1, with D possibly TRBD1 on 5 matching bases. Looked up from germline, CDR1 is SQVTM and CDR2 is ANQGSEA. V was clipped by 1 base and J by 10 bases, with 22 bases between them. The CDR3 is 15 residues long. The CDR3 region is CSVEVVLGGVWTAFF. The DNA for the CDR3 is TGCAGCGTTGAAGTGGTTTTGGGAGGGGTTTGGACAGCTTTCTTT.

Notes on this clonotype: This clone may be a read error of a much larger clone one base away. V usage is TRBV28 and J usage is TRBJ2-2, with D unresolved. The germline gives CDR1 MDHEN, CDR2 SYDVKM. The CDR3 runs to 17 residues. Here the CDR3 reads CASSLNPSAVNTGQLFF. CDR3 nucleotides: TGTGCCAGCAGTTTAAACCCCTCCGCAGTGAACACCGGGCAGCTGTTTTTT.

This clonotype showed up just a few times. The V gene is TRBV2, the J gene TRBJ1-1, with D uncertain. CDR1 is SNHLY and CDR2 is FYNNEI in the germline V gene. V gave up 4 bases and J gave up 0 bases, with 6 bases separating them. The CDR3 loop spans 13 amino acids. CDR3 in amino acids: CASSGLMNTEAFF. CDR3 nucleotide sequence: TGTGCCAGCAGTGGACTGATGAACACTGAAGCTTTCTTT.

This clonotype occurred many times. This chain links TRBV11-2 with TRBJ1-1; tentative D call: TRBD1 (5 bases). With 2 bases removed from V and 0 bases from J, the gap between germline ends came to 13 bases. This CDR3 is 16 amino acids long. The germline V gene encodes CDR1 SGHAT and CDR2 FQNNGV. The CDR3 region has the DNA TGTGCCAGCAGCTTATGGCTTGGGGGAATGAACACTGAAGCTTTCTTT. This sequence encodes CASSLWLGGMNTEAFF.

This clonotype was recorded at least ten times. This chain uses TRBV7-9 with TRBJ1-1, with D unclear. Between the trimmed V and J ends, which lost 4 bases and 8 bases, there was a span of 14 bases. The germline CDR1 and CDR2 sequences are SEHNR and FQNEAQ (reference sequence). The CDR3 extends over 13 amino acids. The CDR3 DNA sequence: TGTGCCAGCAGCTCCACCCGCGGCGGGGAAGCTTTCTTT. Its translation: CASSSTRGGEAFF.

In its sample, this clonotype was seen many times. This chain links TRBV6-2 or TRBV6-3 with TRBJ1-5; a possible D gene is TRBD1 (6 bases). The length of the CDR3 is 15 residues. Trimming removed 3 bases at V and 1 base at J, with 10 bases between. Germline CDR1 and CDR2: MNHEY and SVGEGT. DNA of the CDR3: TGTGCCAGCAGTTATATAGGGGGAAGCAATCAGCCCCAGCATTTT. Translation gives CASSYIGGSNQPQHF.

This clonotype was seen once. This is likely a read error, given that the CDR3 carries no conserved phenylalanine or tryptophan at its end. The CDR3 here is CASKAAGAYNEQFL. In DNA form, the CDR3 reads TGTGCCAGCAAGGCGGCGGGGGCCTACAATGAGCAGTTCTTA. V usage is TRBV27 and J usage is TRBJ2-1; 7 nucleotides agree with TRBD2. J lost 2 bases, V lost 7 bases, and 5 bases had no gene match. Per germline, CDR1 MNHEY and CDR2 SMNVEV (reference sequence). There are 14 residues in the CDR3.

The chain links TRBV24-1 to TRBJ2-1; TRBD1 matches at 8 bases. CDR3 length equals 15 residues. V lost 0 bases, J lost 4 bases, and 1 base stayed unmatched. Per the germline V gene, CDR1 is KGHDR and CDR2 is SFDVKD. The CDR3 DNA follows: TGTGCCACCAGTGATTTGGGGGACAGGTACAATGAGCAGTTCTTC. It yields the protein CATSDLGDRYNEQFF.

This clonotype has a handful of counts. This rearrangement joins TRBV6-5 to TRBJ1-1; no reliable D call. Germline CDR1 MNHEY, CDR2 SVGAGI. The ends were cut back, 5 bases at V and 4 bases at J, with 11 bases in the middle. This CDR3 comprises 13 residues. DNA of the CDR3: TGTGCCAGCAGTAAAGGAGGACGCACTGAAGCTTTCTTT. Its translation is CASSKGGRTEAFF.

The table lists this clonotype with a few counts. This sequence joins TRBV19 and TRBJ2-1; either TRBD1 or TRBD2 may fit D (6 bases each). Trimming removed 6 bases from V and 9 bases from J, with 18 bases in between. This CDR3 contains 14 residues. Germline assignment: CDR1 LNHDA and CDR2 SQIVND (reference sequence). For the CDR3, the DNA is TGTGCCAGTAGGGGGGGCCTCCGTTTTGCTGAGCAGTTCTTC. Its protein product is CASRGGLRFAEQFF.